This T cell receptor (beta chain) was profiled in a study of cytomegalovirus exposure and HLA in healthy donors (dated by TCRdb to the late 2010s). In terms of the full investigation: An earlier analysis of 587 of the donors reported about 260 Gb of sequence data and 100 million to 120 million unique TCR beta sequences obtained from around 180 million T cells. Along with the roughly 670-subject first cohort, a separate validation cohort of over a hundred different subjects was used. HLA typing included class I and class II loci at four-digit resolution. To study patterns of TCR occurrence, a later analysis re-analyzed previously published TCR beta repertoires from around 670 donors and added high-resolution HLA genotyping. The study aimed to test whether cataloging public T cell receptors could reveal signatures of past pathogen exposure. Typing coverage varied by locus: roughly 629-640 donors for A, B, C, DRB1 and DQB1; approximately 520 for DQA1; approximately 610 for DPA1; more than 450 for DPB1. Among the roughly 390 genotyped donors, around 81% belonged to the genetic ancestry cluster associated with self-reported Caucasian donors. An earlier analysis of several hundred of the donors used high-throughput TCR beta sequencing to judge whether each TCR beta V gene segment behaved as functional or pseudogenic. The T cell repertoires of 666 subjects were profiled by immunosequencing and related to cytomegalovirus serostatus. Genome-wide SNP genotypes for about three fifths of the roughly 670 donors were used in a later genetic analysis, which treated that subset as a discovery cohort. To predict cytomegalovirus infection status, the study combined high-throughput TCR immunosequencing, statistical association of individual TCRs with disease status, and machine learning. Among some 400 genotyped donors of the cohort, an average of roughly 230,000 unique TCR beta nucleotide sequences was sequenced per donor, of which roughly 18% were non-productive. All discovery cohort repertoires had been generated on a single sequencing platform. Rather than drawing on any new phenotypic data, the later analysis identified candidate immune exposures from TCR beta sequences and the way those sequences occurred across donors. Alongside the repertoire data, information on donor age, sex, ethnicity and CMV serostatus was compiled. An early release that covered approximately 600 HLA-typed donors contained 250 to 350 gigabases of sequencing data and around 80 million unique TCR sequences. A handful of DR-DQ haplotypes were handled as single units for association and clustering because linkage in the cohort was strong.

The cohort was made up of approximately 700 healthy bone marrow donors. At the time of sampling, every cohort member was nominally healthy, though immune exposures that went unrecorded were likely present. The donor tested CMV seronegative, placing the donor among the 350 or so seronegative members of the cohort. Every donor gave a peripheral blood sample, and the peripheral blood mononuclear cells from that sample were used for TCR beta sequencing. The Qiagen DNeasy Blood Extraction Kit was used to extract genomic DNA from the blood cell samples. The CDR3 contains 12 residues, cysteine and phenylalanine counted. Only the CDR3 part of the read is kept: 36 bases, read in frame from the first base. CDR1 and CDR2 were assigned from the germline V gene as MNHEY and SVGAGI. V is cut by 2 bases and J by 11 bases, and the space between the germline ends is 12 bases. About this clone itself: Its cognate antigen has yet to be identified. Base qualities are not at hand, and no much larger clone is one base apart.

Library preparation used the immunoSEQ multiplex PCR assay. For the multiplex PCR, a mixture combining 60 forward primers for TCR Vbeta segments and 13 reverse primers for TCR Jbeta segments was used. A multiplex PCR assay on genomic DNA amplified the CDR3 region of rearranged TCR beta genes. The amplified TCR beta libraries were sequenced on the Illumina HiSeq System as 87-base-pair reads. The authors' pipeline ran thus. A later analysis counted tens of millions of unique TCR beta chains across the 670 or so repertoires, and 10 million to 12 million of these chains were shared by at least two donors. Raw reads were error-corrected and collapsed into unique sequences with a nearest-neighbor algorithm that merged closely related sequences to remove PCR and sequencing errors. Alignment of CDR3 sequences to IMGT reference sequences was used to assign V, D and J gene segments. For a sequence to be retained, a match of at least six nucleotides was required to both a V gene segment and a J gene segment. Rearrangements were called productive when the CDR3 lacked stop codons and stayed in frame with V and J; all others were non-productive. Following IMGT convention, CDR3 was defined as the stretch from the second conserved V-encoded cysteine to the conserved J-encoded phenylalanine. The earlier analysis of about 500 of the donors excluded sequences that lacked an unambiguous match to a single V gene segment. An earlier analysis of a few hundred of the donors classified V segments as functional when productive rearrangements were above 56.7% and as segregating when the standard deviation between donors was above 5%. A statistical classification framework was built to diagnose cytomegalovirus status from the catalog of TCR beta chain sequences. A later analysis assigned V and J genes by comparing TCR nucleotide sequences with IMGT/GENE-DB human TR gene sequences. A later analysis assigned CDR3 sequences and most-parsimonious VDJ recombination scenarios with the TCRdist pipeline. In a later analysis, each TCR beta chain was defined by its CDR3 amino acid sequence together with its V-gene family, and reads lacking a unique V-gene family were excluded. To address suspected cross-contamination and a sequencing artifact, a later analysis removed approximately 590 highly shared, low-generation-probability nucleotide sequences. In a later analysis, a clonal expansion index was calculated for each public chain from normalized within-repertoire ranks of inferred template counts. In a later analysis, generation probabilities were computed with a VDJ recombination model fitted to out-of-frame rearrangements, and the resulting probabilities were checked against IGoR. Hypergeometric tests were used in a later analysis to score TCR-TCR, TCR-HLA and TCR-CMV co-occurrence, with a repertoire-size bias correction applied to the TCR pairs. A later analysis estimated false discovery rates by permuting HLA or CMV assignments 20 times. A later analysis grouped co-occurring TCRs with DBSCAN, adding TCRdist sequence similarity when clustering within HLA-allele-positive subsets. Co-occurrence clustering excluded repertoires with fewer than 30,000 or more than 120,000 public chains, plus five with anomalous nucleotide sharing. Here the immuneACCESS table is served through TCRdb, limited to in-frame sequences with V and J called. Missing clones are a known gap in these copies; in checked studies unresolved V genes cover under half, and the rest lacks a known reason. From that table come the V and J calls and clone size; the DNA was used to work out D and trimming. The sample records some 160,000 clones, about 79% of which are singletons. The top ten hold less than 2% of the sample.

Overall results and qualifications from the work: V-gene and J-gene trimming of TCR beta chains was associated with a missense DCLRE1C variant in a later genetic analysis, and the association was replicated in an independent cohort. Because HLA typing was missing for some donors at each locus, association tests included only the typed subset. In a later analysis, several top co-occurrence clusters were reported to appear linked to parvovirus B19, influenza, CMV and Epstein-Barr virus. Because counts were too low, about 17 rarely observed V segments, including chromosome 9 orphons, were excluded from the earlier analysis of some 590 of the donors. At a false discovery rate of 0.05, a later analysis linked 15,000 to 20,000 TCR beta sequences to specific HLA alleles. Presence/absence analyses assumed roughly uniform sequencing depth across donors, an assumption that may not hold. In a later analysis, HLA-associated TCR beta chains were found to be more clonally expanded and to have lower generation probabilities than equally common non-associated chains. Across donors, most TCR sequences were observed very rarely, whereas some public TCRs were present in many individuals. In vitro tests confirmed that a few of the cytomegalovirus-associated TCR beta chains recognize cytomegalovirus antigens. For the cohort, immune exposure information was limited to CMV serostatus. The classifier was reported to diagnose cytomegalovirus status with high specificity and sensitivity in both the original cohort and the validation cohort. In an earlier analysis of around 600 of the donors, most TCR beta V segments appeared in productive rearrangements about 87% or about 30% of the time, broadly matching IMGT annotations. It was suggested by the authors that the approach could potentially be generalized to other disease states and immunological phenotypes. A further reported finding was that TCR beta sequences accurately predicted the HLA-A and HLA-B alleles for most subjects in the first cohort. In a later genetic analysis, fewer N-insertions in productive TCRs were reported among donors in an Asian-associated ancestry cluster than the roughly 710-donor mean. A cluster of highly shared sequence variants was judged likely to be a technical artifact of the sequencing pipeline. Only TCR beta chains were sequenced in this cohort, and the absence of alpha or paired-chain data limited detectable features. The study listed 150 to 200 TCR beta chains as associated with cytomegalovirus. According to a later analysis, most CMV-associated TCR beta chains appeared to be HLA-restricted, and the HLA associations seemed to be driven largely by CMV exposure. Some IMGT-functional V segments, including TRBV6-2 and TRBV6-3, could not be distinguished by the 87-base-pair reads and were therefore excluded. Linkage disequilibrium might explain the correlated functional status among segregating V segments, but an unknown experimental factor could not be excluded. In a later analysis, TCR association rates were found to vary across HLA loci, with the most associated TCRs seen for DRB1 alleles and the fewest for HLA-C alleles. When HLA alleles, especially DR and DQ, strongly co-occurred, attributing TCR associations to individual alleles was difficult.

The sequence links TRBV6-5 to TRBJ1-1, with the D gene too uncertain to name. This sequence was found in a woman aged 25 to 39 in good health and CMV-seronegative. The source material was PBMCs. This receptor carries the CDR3 CASSYEGAVAFF. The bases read TGTGCCAGCAGTTACGAGGGAGCGGTCGCTTTCTTT.